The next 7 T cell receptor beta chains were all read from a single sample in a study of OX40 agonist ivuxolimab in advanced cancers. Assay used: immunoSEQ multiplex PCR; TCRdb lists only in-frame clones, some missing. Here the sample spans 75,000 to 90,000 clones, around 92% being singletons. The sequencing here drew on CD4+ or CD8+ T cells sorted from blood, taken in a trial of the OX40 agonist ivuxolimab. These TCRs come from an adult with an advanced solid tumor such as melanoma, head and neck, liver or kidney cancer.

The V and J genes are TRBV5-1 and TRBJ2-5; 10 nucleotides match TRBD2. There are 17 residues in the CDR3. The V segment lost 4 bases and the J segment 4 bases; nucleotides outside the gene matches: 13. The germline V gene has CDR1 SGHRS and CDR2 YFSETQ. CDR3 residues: CASSPVRGLAGAETQYF. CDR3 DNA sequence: TGCGCCAGCAGCCCCGTTCGGGGGCTAGCGGGAGCAGAGACCCAGTACTTC.

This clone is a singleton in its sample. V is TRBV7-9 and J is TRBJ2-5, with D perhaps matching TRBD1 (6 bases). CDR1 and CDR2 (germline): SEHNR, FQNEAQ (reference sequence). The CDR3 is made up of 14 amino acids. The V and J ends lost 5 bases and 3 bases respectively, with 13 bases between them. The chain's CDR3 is CASSHATGKETQYF. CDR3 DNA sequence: TGTGCCAGCAGCCACGCCACAGGGAAAGAGACCCAGTACTTC.

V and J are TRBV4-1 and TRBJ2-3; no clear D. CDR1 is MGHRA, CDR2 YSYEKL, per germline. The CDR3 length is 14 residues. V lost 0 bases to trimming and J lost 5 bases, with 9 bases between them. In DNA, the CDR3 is TGCGCCAGCAGCCAAGATGCGCAGGTAGATACGCAGTATTTT. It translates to CASSQDAQVDTQYF.

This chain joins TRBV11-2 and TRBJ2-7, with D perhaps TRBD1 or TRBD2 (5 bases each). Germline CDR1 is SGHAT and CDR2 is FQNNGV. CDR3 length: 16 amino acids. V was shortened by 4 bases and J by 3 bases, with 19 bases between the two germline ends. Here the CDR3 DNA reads TGTGCCAGCAGCTACTCAAATCCGGGGCTGAGCTACGAGCAGTACTTC. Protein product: CASSYSNPGLSYEQYF. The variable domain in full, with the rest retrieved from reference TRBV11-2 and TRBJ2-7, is EAGVAQSPRYKIIEKRQSVAFWCNPISGHATLYWYQQILGQGPKLLIQFQNNGVVDDSQLPKDRFSAERLKGVDSTLKIQPAKLEDSAVYLCASSYSNPGLSYEQYFGPGTRLTVT.

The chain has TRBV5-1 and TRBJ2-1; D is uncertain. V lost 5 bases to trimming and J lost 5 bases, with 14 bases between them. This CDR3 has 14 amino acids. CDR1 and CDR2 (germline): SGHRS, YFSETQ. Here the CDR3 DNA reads TGCGCCAGCAGTGTCCCCGCCTCTCACAATGAGCAGTTCTTC. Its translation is CASSVPASHNEQFF.

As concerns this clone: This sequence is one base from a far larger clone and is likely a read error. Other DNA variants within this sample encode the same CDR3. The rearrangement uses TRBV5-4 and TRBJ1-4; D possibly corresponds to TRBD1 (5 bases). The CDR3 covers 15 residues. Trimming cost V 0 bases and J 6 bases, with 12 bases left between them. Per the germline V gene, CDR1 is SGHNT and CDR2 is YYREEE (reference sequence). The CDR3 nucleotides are TGTGCCAGCAGCTTGGCCTTTTTGGGGGATGAAAAACTGTTTTTT. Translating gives CASSLAFLGDEKLFF. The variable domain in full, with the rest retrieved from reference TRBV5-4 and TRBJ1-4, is ETGVTQSPTHLIKTRGQQVTLRCSSQSGHNTVSWYQQALGQGPQFIFQYYREEENGRGNFPPRFSGLQFPNYSSELNVNALELDDSALYLCASSLAFLGDEKLFFGSGTQLSVL.

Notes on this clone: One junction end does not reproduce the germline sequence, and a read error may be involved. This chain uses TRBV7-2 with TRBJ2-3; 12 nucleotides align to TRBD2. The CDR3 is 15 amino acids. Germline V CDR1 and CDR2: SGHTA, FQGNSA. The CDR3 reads CASSLAGGHTDTQYF. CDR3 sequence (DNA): TGTGCCAGCAGCCTAGCGGGAGGGCACACAGATACGCAGTATTTT. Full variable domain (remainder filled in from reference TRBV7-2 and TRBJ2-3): GAGVSQSPSNKVTEKGKDVELRCDPISGHTALYWYRQSLGQGLEFLIYFQGNSAPDKSGLPSDRFSAERTGGSVSTLTIQRTQQEDSAVYLCASSLAGGHTDTQYFGPGTRLTVL.